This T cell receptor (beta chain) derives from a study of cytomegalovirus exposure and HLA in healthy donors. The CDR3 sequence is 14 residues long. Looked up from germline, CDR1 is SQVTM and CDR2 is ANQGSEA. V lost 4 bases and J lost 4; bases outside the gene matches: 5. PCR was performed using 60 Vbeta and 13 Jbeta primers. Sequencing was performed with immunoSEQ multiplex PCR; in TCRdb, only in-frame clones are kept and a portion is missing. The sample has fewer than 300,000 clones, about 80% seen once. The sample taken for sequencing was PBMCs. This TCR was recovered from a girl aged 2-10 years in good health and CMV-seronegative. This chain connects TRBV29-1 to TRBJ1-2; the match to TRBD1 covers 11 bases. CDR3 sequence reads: CSVGTGGASYGYTF. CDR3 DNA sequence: TGCAGCGTTGGGACAGGGGGCGCCAGCTATGGCTACACCTTC.